This T cell receptor beta chain is from a study of blood T cell repertoires in COVID-19. Libraries were prepared by immunoSEQ multiplex PCR; TCRdb keeps only in-frame clonotypes and omits some of them. This table has roughly 380,000 clones, over 75% appearing once. This CDR3 is built from 15 residues. With 4 bases clipped from V and 4 bases from J, the junction kept 6 bases outside the gene matches. The germline V gene encodes CDR1 LNHNV and CDR2 YYDKDF (reference sequence). The sequenced material came from peripheral blood. The sequence was collected from a woman in her 40s with COVID-19, enrolled during active disease. V usage is TRBV15 and J usage is TRBJ1-3; 8 bases are a match to TRBD1. The CDR3 DNA reads TGTGCCACCAGCACCCTCCGGACAGGGGGAAACACCATATATTTT. Encoded protein: CATSTLRTGGNTIYF. Together with reference TRBV15 and TRBJ1-3, the CDR3 gives the full variable domain: DAMVIQNPRYQVTQFGKPVTLSCSQTLNHNVMYWYQQKSSQAPKLLFHYYDKDFNNEADTPDNFQSRRPNTSFCFLDIRSPGLGDTAMYLCATSTLRTGGNTIYFGEGSWLTVV.